A single sample is the source of the 23 T cell receptor beta chains below, sequenced in a study of T-cell memory formation after mild COVID-19. TCRdb redid the calling of the 5' RACE reads with MiXCR, one entry per CDR3 protein. Counted here are around 340,000 distinct CDR3 sequences, roughly 13% occurring once; the ten biggest clones make up about a fifth. Sequenced material: PBMCs or a T cell subset sorted from them (not recorded which). Receptor source: a man aged 18 to 29 who had mild COVID-19 (a few samples of this study predate the infection). Cell type and time point are not known.

A few counts support this clonotype. This chain links TRBV6-5 with TRBJ2-3; D may be TRBD1 or TRBD2 (7 bases each). The CDR3 runs 16 residues. Germline CDR1 MNHEY, CDR2 SVGAGI. Trimming cost V 5 bases and J 2 bases, with 17 bases left between them. This CDR3 is CASSRGGGGSTDTQYF. In nucleotides, the CDR3 is TGTGCCAGCAGTCGAGGGGGCGGGGGTTCCACAGATACGCAGTATTTT.

This clonotype was seen more than once but under ten times. The V and J genes are TRBV7-3 and TRBJ1-1; 7 nucleotides agree with TRBD1. CDR3 size: 16 residues. The trim removed 1 base at V and 6 bases at J, leaving 11 bases unmatched. In germline, CDR1 is SGHTA, CDR2 FQGTGA. The CDR3 spells CASSLNPGGSYSEAFF. The CDR3 nucleotides read TGTGCCAGCAGCTTAAACCCAGGGGGGTCCTATTCTGAAGCTTTCTTT. The whole variable domain, filled in from reference TRBV7-3 and TRBJ1-1, reads GAGVSQTPSNKVTEKGKYVELRCDPISGHTALYWYRQSLGQGPEFLIYFQGTGAADDSGLPNDRFFAVRPEGSVSTLKIQRTERGDSAVYLCASSLNPGGSYSEAFFGQGTRLTVV.

The chain couples TRBV5-8 to TRBJ1-2, with D unresolved. Per germline, CDR1 SGHTS and CDR2 YDEGEE. This CDR3 spans 14 amino acids. Trimming cost V 0 bases and J 3 bases, with 9 bases left between them. The DNA of the CDR3 is TGTGCCAGCAGCTTGGCCTACGGACACTATGGCTACACCTTC. Translation gives CASSLAYGHYGYTF.

This clonotype was recorded a few times. This chain links TRBV18 with TRBJ2-7; TRBD2 matches at 12 bases. Trimming removed 3 bases from V and 4 bases from J; junction bases left unmatched: 4. Germline V gene lookup returns CDR1 KGHSH and CDR2 LQKENI. CDR3 length: 15 residues. The CDR3 protein is CASSPTSGGTYEQYF. The CDR3 DNA is TGTGCCAGCTCACCCACTAGCGGGGGGACGTACGAGCAGTACTTC.

Note on this clonotype: Germline and junction disagree at one end, which may indicate a read error. The CDR3 bases are TGTGCCACCAGTGGGACGAACACCGGGGAGCTGGTTTTT. Protein product: CATSGTNTGELVF. This chain joins TRBV24-1 and TRBJ2-2, with D perhaps matching TRBD2 (5 bases). This CDR3 has 13 residues. CDR1 and CDR2 (germline): KGHDR, SFDVKD.

The genes are TRBV5-1 and TRBJ2-2; D is ambiguous. CDR3 length: 13 amino acids. V was trimmed by 6 bases and J by 1 base, leaving 7 bases between them. In germline, CDR1 is SGHRS, CDR2 YFSETQ. The CDR3 is CASNFGNTGELFF. Written as DNA, the CDR3 is TGCGCCAGCAATTTTGGGAACACCGGGGAGCTGTTTTTT.

V is TRBV6-2 or TRBV6-3 and J is TRBJ2-3; D is possibly TRBD2 (6 bases). This CDR3 has 16 residues. CDR1 and CDR2 (germline): MNHEY, SVGEGT. Trimming stripped 3 bases from V and 4 bases from J, with 17 bases between. The CDR3 loop is CASSYRGLAEADTQYF. DNA for the CDR3: TGTGCCAGCAGTTATAGGGGACTGGCGGAGGCAGATACGCAGTATTTT.

This clonotype was picked up a small number of times. The chain is built from TRBV5-1 and TRBJ2-5; 14 bases line up with TRBD2. Germline lookup yields CDR1 SGHRS and CDR2 YFSETQ. The CDR3 runs to 16 residues. Trimming cost V 4 bases and J 2 bases; bases outside gene matches: 4. In DNA, the CDR3 is TGCGCCAGCAGCACAGGACTAGCGGGGGGACAAGAGACCCAGTACTTC. Residues: CASSTGLAGGQETQYF.

This clonotype was seen a few times. The chain has TRBV5-4 and TRBJ2-5, with D hard to call. The CDR3 extends over 13 amino acids. The V gene's germline CDR1 is SGHNT and CDR2 YYREEE (reference sequence). The V gene lost 2 bases and the J gene lost 3 bases, with 8 bases spanning the gap. The CDR3 DNA is TGTGCCAGCAGCTTCATTAGGGAAGAGACCCAGTACTTC. It codes for CASSFIREETQYF.

This chain links TRBV28 with TRBJ2-3; D tentatively fits TRBD1 or TRBD2 (6 bases each). CDR3 size: 15 residues. The germline V gene encodes CDR1 MDHEN and CDR2 SYDVKM. Trimming stripped 6 bases from V and 4 bases from J, with 17 bases between. CDR3 nucleotides: TGTGCCAGCAGCAGAGGAGGGGGGCCATCAGATACGCAGTATTTT. It specifies CASSRGGGPSDTQYF.

The rearrangement links TRBV18 to TRBJ2-5; perhaps D is TRBD1 or TRBD2 (5 bases each). Germline lookup yields CDR1 KGHSH and CDR2 LQKENI. V was pared by 3 bases and J by 3 bases, with 8 bases between. CDR3 length: 13 residues. CDR3 sequence (DNA): TGTGCCAGCTCACCGGGACGGGAAGAGACCCAGTACTTC. It translates to CASSPGREETQYF.

This clonotype showed up just a few times. The V and J genes are TRBV6-6 and TRBJ2-2, with D maybe TRBD1 (5 bases). In germline, CDR1 is MNHNY, CDR2 SVGAGI (reference sequence). Trimming removed 6 bases at V and 6 bases at J, with 8 bases between. The CDR3 spans 12 residues. The CDR3: CASRSRAGELFF. In DNA, the CDR3 is TGTGCCAGCAGGTCCAGGGCCGGGGAGCTGTTTTTT.

The CDR3 region has the DNA TGTGCCAGCAGTTTAGGGTCGTCCGATGAACCCCAGCATTTT. Amino acid sequence: CASSLGSSDEPQHF. The chain has TRBV12-3 or TRBV12-4 and TRBJ1-5; D ambiguous. V gave up 1 base and J gave up 10 bases, with 14 bases separating them. The CDR3 contains 14 residues.

This clonotype was observed a few times. The chain combines TRBV5-4 with TRBJ2-5; TRBD1 is a possible D gene (6 bases). The V end was cut by 4 bases, the J end by 10 bases, with 17 bases between. CDR1 is SGHNT, CDR2 YYREEE, per germline (reference sequence). This CDR3 is built from 13 residues. CDR3 nucleotides: TGTGCCAGCAGCAAGAGACAGGACGAAGGCCAGTACTTC. Its protein product is CASSKRQDEGQYF.

The rearrangement joins TRBV27 to TRBJ2-5; perhaps TRBD1 as D (7 bases). Trimming shortened V by 5 bases and J by 5 bases, and 15 bases separated the two germline ends. The CDR3 is 14 amino acids. Germline-derived CDR1 and CDR2 are MNHEY and SMNVEV (reference sequence). The CDR3, as DNA: TGTGCCAGCAGTAAGGAGGGGGCTAGGGAGACCCAGTACTTC. Its translation is CASSKEGARETQYF.

V is TRBV29-1 and J is TRBJ2-1, with D perhaps matching TRBD1 or TRBD2 (5 bases each). Trimming took off 5 bases at V and 7 bases at J, with 18 bases between the two ends. CDR3 length equals 14 residues. Per germline, CDR1 SQVTM and CDR2 ANQGSEA. CDR3 amino acids: CSVQGRLGRNEQFF. The CDR3, as DNA: TGCAGCGTTCAGGGACGGCTGGGGCGGAATGAGCAGTTCTTC.

The chain has TRBV27 and TRBJ2-3; D uncertain. Germline-derived CDR1 and CDR2 are MNHEY and SMNVEV (reference sequence). Trimming took off 5 bases at V and 4 bases at J, with 13 bases between the two ends. This CDR3 has 14 residues. CDR3 region: CASSRGPLPDTQYF. CDR3 coding DNA: TGTGCCAGCAGTAGAGGACCTCTCCCAGATACGCAGTATTTT.

This clonotype was detected only a few times. V usage is TRBV20-1 and J usage is TRBJ2-7; TRBD2 matches at 10 bases. V shed 0 bases, J shed 7 bases, and the junction held 9 bases outside the gene matches. The CDR3 length is 15 residues. The V gene's germline CDR1 is DFQATT and CDR2 SNEGSKA (reference sequence). The CDR3 sequence is CSARDTSGALGEQYF. Written as DNA, the CDR3 is TGCAGTGCTAGAGATACTAGCGGGGCTCTGGGGGAGCAGTACTTC.

V and J are TRBV7-9 and TRBJ2-2; 11 bases are shared with TRBD1. CDR1 is SEHNR, CDR2 FQNEAQ, per germline (reference sequence). This CDR3 has 15 residues. Losses at the gene ends were 3 bases for V and 5 bases for J; bases not matched to a gene: 2. The CDR3 is CASSLGQGETGELFF. DNA of the CDR3: TGTGCCAGCAGCTTGGGACAGGGGGAGACCGGGGAGCTGTTTTTT.

This clonotype was observed a handful of times. This chain connects TRBV4-1 to TRBJ1-5, with 7 bases fitting TRBD1. CDR1 is MGHRA, CDR2 YSYEKL, per germline. Trimming at V came to 0 bases and at J to 7 bases, leaving 6 bases not matched to a gene. There are 15 residues in the CDR3. The CDR3 protein is CASSQDHDRDQPQHF. CDR3 DNA sequence: TGCGCCAGCAGCCAAGATCACGACAGGGACCAGCCCCAGCATTTT.

There are a few counts of this clonotype. The gene calls are TRBV29-1 and TRBJ1-2; maybe TRBD1 (5 bases). The CDR3 sequence is 15 residues long. In germline, CDR1 is SQVTM, CDR2 ANQGSEA. Trimming left V 3 bases short and J 4 bases short, with 18 bases between. The CDR3 is CSVEGWGEAVYGYTF. CDR3 DNA sequence: TGCAGCGTTGAGGGCTGGGGGGAAGCGGTCTATGGCTACACCTTC.

The chain links TRBV29-1 to TRBJ1-2, with D possibly being TRBD1 (5 bases). Germline values: CDR1 SQVTM, CDR2 ANQGSEA. The V gene lost 5 bases and the J gene lost 3 bases, with 16 bases spanning the gap. This CDR3 is 14 amino acids long. The CDR3 DNA sequence: TGCAGCGTTCATGGCAGGGCAGCCTACTATGGCTACACCTTC. Amino acid sequence: CSVHGRAAYYGYTF.

This clonotype was seen only a few times. The chain carries TRBV19 and TRBJ2-7; D is possibly TRBD1 (6 bases). Looked up from germline, CDR1 is LNHDA and CDR2 is SQIVND (reference sequence). Trimming removed 0 bases from V and 3 bases from J, with 12 bases in between. The CDR3 extends over 15 amino acids. The CDR3 reads CASSIDRGQSYEQYF. Here the CDR3 DNA reads TGTGCCAGTAGTATAGATCGAGGACAGAGCTACGAGCAGTACTTC.